These 29 T cell receptor beta chains came from one sample sequenced in a study of T cells in Graves' hyperthyroidism and ophthalmopathy. Amplification yielded TCR beta CDR3 regions, with RNA transcripts as the source. TCR CDR3 underwent first-round RT-PCR with the HTBI primer set. TCRdb analysed the multiplex PCR reads with MiXCR anew, one entry per CDR3 protein. Seen here are about half a million distinct CDR3 sequences, 15% to 20% observed once, and the top ten hold 45% to 50%. The sequencing input was blood. The origin of the receptors is a man aged 40-55 years with Graves' ophthalmopathy.

This clonotype appeared many times. The chain joins TRBV28 to TRBJ1-1; D gene ambiguous. The CDR3 totals 15 residues. The germline V gene encodes CDR1 MDHEN and CDR2 SYDVKM. Trimming took 5 bases from V and 0 from J, leaving 13 bases between them. The CDR3 bases are TGTGCCAGCAGTAGGGCGATGGGCCTGAACACTGAAGCTTTCTTT. It is translated as CASSRAMGLNTEAFF.

The V and J genes are TRBV28 and TRBJ2-5; tentatively, D is TRBD2 (6 bases). Germline lookup yields CDR1 MDHEN and CDR2 SYDVKM. CDR3 length equals 17 residues. Trimming left V 3 bases short and J 1 base short, with 18 bases between. DNA of the CDR3: TGTGCCAGCAGTTTTCCTCAGGTTACGACTAGCCAAGAGACCCAGTACTTC. Translation gives CASSFPQVTTSQETQYF.

The V call is TRBV4-2, the J call TRBJ2-7; D gene uncertain. The V and J ends lost 6 bases and 7 bases respectively, with 4 bases between them. The CDR3 consists of 9 residues. Looked up from germline, CDR1 is LGHNA and CDR2 is YNFKEQ. CDR3 loop: CASRFEQYF. The CDR3 nucleotides are TGTGCCAGCAGGTTTGAGCAGTACTTC.

The table lists this clonotype with many counts. The J gene is TRBJ2-1, the V gene TRBV20-1; no reliable D call. This CDR3 has 15 residues. Germline V gene lookup returns CDR1 DFQATT and CDR2 SNEGSKA (reference sequence). Trimming stripped 0 bases from V and 5 bases from J, with 14 bases between. The CDR3 region is CSARDRPSKDNEQFF. CDR3 nucleotide sequence: TGCAGTGCTAGAGATAGGCCCTCAAAGGACAATGAGCAGTTCTTC.

This clonotype was observed at least ten times. The genes are TRBV11-2 and TRBJ1-2, with D perhaps matching TRBD1 (6 bases). V gave up 5 bases and J gave up 4 bases, with 17 bases separating them. The germline V gene encodes CDR1 SGHAT and CDR2 FQNNGV. The CDR3 is made up of 15 amino acids. This CDR3 is CASSRAPGGGYGYTF. CDR3 nucleotide sequence: TGTGCCAGCAGCCGTGCTCCCGGGGGCGGCTATGGCTACACCTTC.

A remark on this clonotype: A read error may be the cause here, since a much bigger clone is one base away. The J gene is TRBJ2-5, the V gene TRBV7-9; D possibly corresponds to TRBD1 (6 bases). V was clipped by 7 bases and J by 1 base, with 22 bases between them. Germline CDR1 reads SEHNR; CDR2 reads FQNEAQ (reference sequence). The CDR3 loop spans 17 amino acids. CDR3: CASNPLNRAGVQETQYF. CDR3 nucleotide sequence: TGTGCCAGCAACCCCTTAAACAGGGCCGGAGTCCAAGAGACCCAGTACTTC.

This clonotype was observed at least ten times. The chain carries TRBV7-9 and TRBJ2-1; TRBD2 aligns across 11 bases. V shed 5 bases and J 2 bases; nucleotides not matched to a gene: 5. CDR1 is SEHNR and CDR2 is FQNEAQ in the germline V gene (reference sequence). The CDR3 is 16 residues long. The CDR3 DNA reads as TGTGCCAGCAGCCCGGGTAGCGGGAGGGCCTACAATGAGCAGTTCTTC. It translates to CASSPGSGRAYNEQFF.

Ten or more counts support this clonotype. V usage is TRBV11-2 and J usage is TRBJ2-2; 14 bases fit TRBD2. The germline CDR1 and CDR2 sequences are SGHAT and FQNNGV. V trimming: 4 bases; J trimming: 7 bases; junction bases outside the gene matches: 8. CDR3 length equals 17 residues. The CDR3: CASSSFGLAGGDGELFF. CDR3 DNA: TGTGCCAGCAGCTCTTTCGGACTAGCGGGAGGCGACGGGGAGCTGTTTTTT.

CDR3 nucleotide sequence: TGTGCCAGCAGTTACGGTAGTGGGGGCTCCACAGATACGCAGTATTTT. Its protein is CASSYGSGGSTDTQYF. This sequence joins TRBV6-5 and TRBJ2-3, with D possibly TRBD1 on 6 matching bases. With 2 bases removed from V and 2 bases from J, the gap between germline ends came to 14 bases. The germline V gene encodes CDR1 MNHEY and CDR2 SVGAGI. The CDR3 covers 16 residues.

This clonotype came up a few times. The chain links TRBV20-1 to TRBJ1-3; D is perhaps TRBD1 (6 bases). Deletions cut 3 bases from V and 2 bases from J, with 17 bases between. The CDR3 covers 16 residues. Per germline, CDR1 DFQATT and CDR2 SNEGSKA (reference sequence). CDR3 nucleotides: TGCAGTGCTAGCCCGCCCTTACAGGGAACTGGAAACACCATATATTTT. Its protein product is CSASPPLQGTGNTIYF.

This clonotype was recorded a few times. This chain links TRBV6-1 with TRBJ2-4; 10 bases map to TRBD1. The germline CDR1 and CDR2 sequences are MNHNS and SASEGT. The CDR3 extends over 21 amino acids. V was clipped by 8 bases and J by 1 base; unmatched bases: 23. The DNA for the CDR3 is TGTGCCAGCCCGAAGTACCCCGGGACAGGGGTTGGAGGAACGGCCAAAAACATTCAGTACTTC. Translated: CASPKYPGTGVGGTAKNIQYF.

V is TRBV28 and J is TRBJ1-5; TRBD1 aligns across 11 bases. Per germline, CDR1 MDHEN and CDR2 SYDVKM. V shed 10 bases and J 7 bases; nucleotides not matched to a gene: 6. The CDR3 loop spans 13 amino acids. As DNA, the CDR3 is TGTGCCACCCAGGGACAGGGGGGGCAGCCCCAGCATTTT. It translates to CATQGQGGQPQHF. The entire variable domain, with the rest obtained from reference TRBV28 and TRBJ1-5, is as follows: DVKVTQSSRYLVKRTGEKVFLECVQDMDHENMFWYRQDPGLGLRLIYFSYDVKMKEKGDIPEGYSVSREKKERFSLILESASTNQTSMYLCATQGQGGQPQHFGDGTRLSIL.

As for this clonotype: This may come from a read error, since a much larger clone is one base off. The gene calls are TRBV6-1 and TRBJ1-5; 9 nucleotides line up with TRBD1. Per the germline V gene, CDR1 is MNHNS and CDR2 is SASEGT. The CDR3 has 15 residues. CDR3 coding DNA: TGTGCCAGCAGTAAGGGGACAGGGTGGGATCAGCCCCGGCATTTT. Amino acids: CASSKGTGWDQPRHF.

In this sample, this clonotype turned up many times. The V and J genes are TRBV5-1 and TRBJ1-1; TRBD1 might be the D (6 bases). The germline V gene encodes CDR1 SGHRS and CDR2 YFSETQ. V lost 6 bases and J lost 2, with 14 bases in between. The CDR3 sequence is 14 residues long. As DNA, the CDR3 is TGCGCCAGCACCTTCTGGGGGCGTAACACTGAAGCTTTCTTT. Protein: CASTFWGRNTEAFF.

Details on this clonotype: It is likely a read error, because the conserved phenylalanine at the end of the CDR3 is missing. The V call is TRBV11-2, the J call TRBJ1-1; D may be TRBD1 (5 bases). This CDR3 contains 14 residues. The V end was cut by 5 bases, the J end by 5 bases, with 15 bases between. Germline V gene sequence: CDR1 SGHAT, CDR2 FQNNGV. The CDR3 region has the DNA TGTGCCAGCAGCCTACCAGGGATAGCGACTGAAGCTTTCTCT. Amino acid sequence: CASSLPGIATEAFS.

There are many counts of this clonotype. V gene TRBV7-9 combines with J gene TRBJ2-3, with a weak D call TRBD2 (5 bases). Trimming left V 5 bases short and J 5 bases short, with 23 bases between. The germline CDR1 and CDR2 sequences are SEHNR and FQNEAQ (reference sequence). This CDR3 region has 17 residues. CDR3: CASSAARAALNLDTQYF. CDR3 nucleotide sequence: TGTGCCAGCAGCGCCGCGAGGGCAGCCTTAAATTTAGATACGCAGTATTTT.

There are many counts of this clonotype. The V call is TRBV9, the J call TRBJ2-7; D possibly matches TRBD1 or TRBD2 (6 bases each). With 0 bases removed from V and 3 bases from J, the gap between germline ends came to 28 bases. Germline lookup yields CDR1 SGDLS and CDR2 YYNGEE. The CDR3 extends over 20 amino acids. CDR3 DNA: TGTGCCAGCAGCGTAGCTAGGGGGGCCGCGGGGACCTCAGAGGACTACGAGCAGTACTTC. Translated: CASSVARGAAGTSEDYEQYF.

With respect to this clonotype: A much bigger clone sits one base away, suggesting this may be a read error. The chain couples TRBV6-5 to TRBJ2-7; possible D gene TRBD1, 5 bases. CDR3 length: 16 residues. Looked up from germline, CDR1 is MNHEY and CDR2 is SVGAGI. Trimming left V 0 bases short and J 6 bases short, with 18 bases between. The CDR3: CASSYSTPGRAAEQYF. The CDR3 nucleotides read TGTGCCAGCAGTTACTCGACCCCGGGCAGGGCCGCCGAGCAGTACTTC.

This clonotype has more than one count but fewer than ten. The rearrangement joins TRBV7-9 to TRBJ2-1, with no clear D. This CDR3 has 15 amino acids. Trimming took 1 base from V and 3 from J, leaving 10 bases between them. Germline V gene sequence: CDR1 SEHNR, CDR2 FQNEAQ (reference sequence). CDR3 in amino acids: CASSLGLGHYNEQFF. The CDR3 DNA reads as TGTGCCAGCAGCTTAGGTTTAGGGCACTACAATGAGCAGTTCTTC.

This clonotype was picked up many times. The chain employs TRBV28 and TRBJ2-5, with 10 bases lining up with TRBD2. The CDR3 covers 13 residues. V lost 5 bases and J lost 5; bases outside the gene matches: 2. CDR1 and CDR2 from the germline V gene are MDHEN and SYDVKM. The CDR3 DNA follows: TGTGCCAGCAGTGTAGCGGGAGGTGAGACCCAGTACTTC. Translated: CASSVAGGETQYF.

This clonotype appeared a few times. The rearrangement joins TRBV29-1 to TRBJ2-2; D may be TRBD1 (6 bases). The germline V gene encodes CDR1 SQVTM and CDR2 ANQGSEA. The CDR3 length is 14 residues. V gave up 7 bases and J gave up 0 bases, with 12 bases separating them. DNA of the CDR3: TGCAGCGCGACCGGACAGCCGAACACCGGGGAGCTGTTTTTT. Protein product: CSATGQPNTGELFF.

This clonotype was seen at least ten times. This chain links TRBV5-1 with TRBJ2-7; TRBD1 is a possible D gene (6 bases). V was clipped by 0 bases and J by 1 base, with 11 bases between them. CDR1 is SGHRS, CDR2 YFSETQ, per germline. The length of the CDR3 is 15 residues. CDR3 in DNA: TGCGCCAGCAGCTTGGTCTCGGGACAATCCTACGAGCAGTACTTC. It specifies CASSLVSGQSYEQYF. Combining the CDR3 with reference TRBV5-1 and TRBJ2-7 gives the whole variable domain KAGVTQTPRYLIKTRGQQVTLSCSPISGHRSVSWYQQTPGQGLQFLFEYFSETQRNKGNFPGRFSGRQFSNSRSEMNVSTLELGDSALYLCASSLVSGQSYEQYFGPGTRLTVT.

The chain joins TRBV6-1 to TRBJ1-5; 10 bases are shared with TRBD1. The length of the CDR3 is 15 residues. CDR1 MNHNS and CDR2 SASEGT come from the germline V gene. Trimming removed 6 bases from V and 7 bases from J; junction bases left unmatched: 9. The CDR3 reads CASSPDRGTGQPQHF. The CDR3 DNA is TGTGCCAGCAGCCCGGACAGGGGGACGGGACAGCCCCAGCATTTT.

Regarding this clonotype: A read error may be the cause here, since a much bigger clone is one base away. The CDR3 DNA sequence: TGTGCCAGCAGCCAGGTCGACGGGGGGGCTTTCTTT. Translating gives CASSQVDGGAFF. The chain is built from TRBV3-1 and TRBJ1-1; a possible D gene is TRBD1 (5 bases). This CDR3 region has 12 residues. Germline CDR1 and CDR2: LGHDT and YNNKEL (reference sequence). V lost 3 bases, J lost 11 bases, and 13 bases lay in between.

The sample holds many counts of this clonotype. This chain connects TRBV5-1 to TRBJ2-5, with 10 bases matching TRBD2. Germline values: CDR1 SGHRS, CDR2 YFSETQ. The CDR3 runs to 14 residues. J lost 5 bases, V lost 4 bases, and 5 bases had no gene match. The DNA for the CDR3 is TGCGCCAGCAGCAAAGGGACTAGCGACGAGACCCAGTACTTC. This encodes CASSKGTSDETQYF.

This clonotype came up a few times. The CDR3 here is CASSDLLAGGPAKNIQYF. CDR3 in DNA: TGTGCCAGCAGTGACTTGCTAGCGGGGGGGCCAGCCAAAAACATTCAGTACTTC. The gene calls are TRBV6-4 and TRBJ2-4, with 12 bases aligning to TRBD2. From germline, CDR1 is MRHNA and CDR2 SNTAGT. The CDR3 has 18 residues. V trimming: 1 base; J trimming: 0 bases; junction bases outside the gene matches: 4.

This clonotype was seen a few times. V is TRBV27 and J is TRBJ2-1; D is perhaps TRBD2 (6 bases). CDR3 length equals 16 residues. Germline V gene data show CDR1 as MNHEY and CDR2 as SMNVEV (reference sequence). V was cut by 4 bases and J by 3 bases, with 16 bases left in between. Here the CDR3 reads CASSSSTGDLYNEQFF. In DNA, the CDR3 is TGTGCCAGCAGTTCTTCTACGGGGGACCTCTACAATGAGCAGTTCTTC.

This clonotype was seen more than once but under ten times. V usage is TRBV5-1 and J usage is TRBJ2-2; 10 bases are shared with TRBD2. Germline-derived CDR1 and CDR2 are SGHRS and YFSETQ. CDR3 length equals 16 residues. Germline trimming cut 4 bases from V and 7 bases from J; bases unmatched to any gene: 10. This CDR3 reads CASSQASGRMIGELFF. DNA for the CDR3: TGCGCCAGCAGCCAAGCTAGCGGGAGAATGATCGGGGAGCTGTTTTTT.

V and J are TRBV20-1 and TRBJ2-1; D possibly corresponds to TRBD2 (6 bases). V was cut by 0 bases and J by 4 bases, with 16 bases left in between. Germline V gene data show CDR1 as DFQATT and CDR2 as SNEGSKA (reference sequence). There are 16 residues in the CDR3. The DNA of the CDR3 is TGCAGTGCTAGAGATAGAACGGGAGAGAAATACAATGAGCAGTTCTTC. Amino acid sequence: CSARDRTGEKYNEQFF.